These 21 T cell receptor beta chains originate from one sample sequenced in a study of blood T cells in healthy people across ages (dated by TCRdb to between 2014 and 2016). Libraries were built with 5' RACE. TCRdb lists the instrument as Illumina HiSeq 2500. The second PCR ran for about 6 to 12 cycles and used a J-beta primer mix along with a sample-barcoded 5' primer. In TCRdb, the public reads were trimmed at Q25 with fastp and aligned with MiXCR, with productive beta chains retained. CDR3 protein duplicates are merged, each entry listing the most common genes and DNA. Recorded for this sample are some 700,000 distinct CDR3 sequences; about a fifth of them occurred a single time. About 22% of the sample belongs to the ten largest clones. The sequenced material came from blood. These receptors were obtained from a man aged 65 to 85 in good health.

On this clonotype: One end of the junction does not line up with germline, which may come from a read error. The genes are TRBV7-8 and TRBJ2-3; no reliable D call. CDR1 is SGHVS, CDR2 FQNEAQ, per germline. This CDR3 region has 15 residues. Here the CDR3 DNA reads TGTGCCAACAGCATAACCCACGGCCTCACAGATACGCAGTATTTT. Amino acid sequence: CANSITHGLTDTQYF.

The chain is built from TRBV18 and TRBJ1-2; D is unresolved. V was trimmed by 2 bases and J by 6 bases, leaving 13 bases between them. The CDR3 length is 14 residues. CDR1 is KGHSH and CDR2 is LQKENI in the germline V gene. The CDR3 reads CASSPSGPLNGYTF. Written as DNA, the CDR3 is TGTGCCAGCTCACCATCGGGCCCATTGAATGGCTACACCTTC.

This rearrangement joins TRBV28 to TRBJ2-5; D gene ambiguous. Trimming shortened V by 5 bases and J by 5 bases, and 12 bases separated the two germline ends. CDR1 and CDR2 (germline): MDHEN, SYDVKM. The CDR3 length is 13 residues. CDR3 bases: TGTGCCAGCAGTACGACTCCAAGGGAGACCCAGTACTTC. Translating gives CASSTTPRETQYF.

This clonotype showed up just a few times. V gene TRBV28 combines with J gene TRBJ1-5, with D possibly matching TRBD1 (5 bases). V was trimmed by 5 bases and J by 9 bases, leaving 14 bases between them. The CDR3 sequence is 13 residues long. CDR1 and CDR2 (germline): MDHEN, SYDVKM. DNA of the CDR3: TGTGCCAGCAGTATCCGGGGGTCTCGGCCCCAGCATTTT. This encodes CASSIRGSRPQHF.

This clonotype was observed a few times. The CDR3 coding sequence is TGTGCCAGCAGCGCGACCGGGACTAGCGACCTTGGCACAGATACGCAGTATTTT. It yields the protein CASSATGTSDLGTDTQYF. This chain joins TRBV9 and TRBJ2-3; 10 bases align to TRBD2. The germline V gene encodes CDR1 SGDLS and CDR2 YYNGEE. This CDR3 is built from 18 residues. J lost 1 base, V lost 3 bases, and 11 bases had no gene match.

In its sample, this clonotype was seen a few times. This chain links TRBV5-1 with TRBJ2-7; D may be TRBD1 or TRBD2 (5 bases each). Trimming took off 4 bases at V and 2 bases at J, with 16 bases between the two ends. In germline, CDR1 is SGHRS, CDR2 YFSETQ. The CDR3 consists of 15 residues. The CDR3 DNA reads as TGCGCCAGCAGCATCGGGACGGCAAACCCCTACGAGCAGTACTTC. It is translated as CASSIGTANPYEQYF. Supplemented by reference TRBV5-1 and TRBJ2-7, the full variable domain reads KAGVTQTPRYLIKTRGQQVTLSCSPISGHRSVSWYQQTPGQGLQFLFEYFSETQRNKGNFPGRFSGRQFSNSRSEMNVSTLELGDSALYLCASSIGTANPYEQYFGPGTRLTVT.

The V call is TRBV20-1, the J call TRBJ2-3, with a possible D match to TRBD2 (6 bases). The germline CDR1 and CDR2 sequences are DFQATT and SNEGSKA (reference sequence). This CDR3 contains 13 residues. The V end was cut by 8 bases, the J end by 4 bases, with 16 bases between. In nucleotides, the CDR3 is TGCAGTAGAGTTGAAGCGGGTCCAGATACGCAGTATTTT. The encoded protein is CSRVEAGPDTQYF.

The rearrangement uses TRBV20-1 and TRBJ2-5; D is unresolved. The CDR3 runs 12 residues. CDR1 is DFQATT, CDR2 SNEGSKA, per germline (reference sequence). V was clipped by 4 bases and J by 2 bases, with 8 bases between them. DNA for the CDR3: TGCAGTGCTATTATTCAGCAAGAGACCCAGTACTTC. It specifies CSAIIQQETQYF.

This clonotype showed up just a few times. An end of the junction differs from the germline gene, which may be a read error. V gene TRBV9 combines with J gene TRBJ2-3; D may be TRBD2 (6 bases). The CDR3 has 15 amino acids. The germline gives CDR1 SGDLS, CDR2 YYNGEE. CDR3 DNA sequence: TGTGCCAGCAGCGTAGCGCCCGGGAGCAGAGATACGCAGTATTTT. Protein: CASSVAPGSRDTQYF.

V is TRBV7-3 and J is TRBJ1-5, with D perhaps matching TRBD1 (5 bases). Trimming took 8 bases from V and 0 from J, leaving 8 bases between them. The length of the CDR3 is 13 residues. Germline V lookup: CDR1 SGHTA, CDR2 FQGTGA. CDR3 sequence (DNA): TGTGCCAGCTGGGACGATAGCAATCAGCCCCAGCATTTT. Translated: CASWDDSNQPQHF.

This clonotype has a handful of counts. The V call is TRBV20-1, the J call TRBJ1-2, with D unresolved. Germline lookup yields CDR1 DFQATT and CDR2 SNEGSKA (reference sequence). This CDR3 has 10 residues. V lost 5 bases and J 6 bases, leaving 7 bases between the germline ends. The CDR3, as DNA: TGCAGTGCTCATGTGGATGGCTACACCTTC. Translated, it gives CSAHVDGYTF.

This clonotype was seen a few times. This chain joins TRBV9 and TRBJ2-5; TRBD1 matches 8 bases. CDR1 is SGDLS, CDR2 YYNGEE, per germline. The CDR3 has 14 residues. V was clipped by 4 bases and J by 4 bases; unmatched bases: 6. CDR3 nucleotide sequence: TGTGCCAGCAGCCTAGGGGACAGGAGAGAGACCCAGTACTTC. Amino acid sequence: CASSLGDRRETQYF.

This clonotype showed up many times. This rearrangement joins TRBV12-3 or TRBV12-4 to TRBJ1-2; D uncertain. V was clipped by 3 bases and J by 2 bases, with 7 bases between them. This CDR3 is built from 13 residues. The DNA of the CDR3 is TGTGCCAGCAGTTTTGTAGGGAACTATGGCTACACCTTC. This gives the protein CASSFVGNYGYTF.

This clonotype showed up just a few times. The chain couples TRBV7-2 to TRBJ2-5, with D unclear. V was trimmed by 2 bases and J by 5 bases, leaving 12 bases between them. This CDR3 has 14 residues. The germline V gene encodes CDR1 SGHTA and CDR2 FQGNSA. CDR3 in DNA: TGTGCCAGCAGCTTAATATTCGCGGCCGAGACCCAGTACTTC. Amino acid sequence: CASSLIFAAETQYF.

This clonotype was observed a handful of times. The rearrangement links TRBV5-4 to TRBJ2-2, with 8 bases fitting TRBD2. The CDR3 is 16 amino acids. V dropped 4 bases and J dropped 3; count of bases not matched to a gene: 8. Germline V gene lookup returns CDR1 SGHNT and CDR2 YYREEE (reference sequence). The CDR3 reads CASSPGERGYTGELFF. CDR3 DNA: TGTGCCAGCAGCCCCGGCGAGCGGGGGTACACCGGGGAGCTGTTTTTT.

As concerns this clonotype: A junction boundary mismatches the germline segment, possibly from a read error. J is TRBJ2-5 and V is TRBV18; 8 bases are a match to TRBD1. Germline V lookup: CDR1 KGHSH, CDR2 LQKENI. The CDR3 is made up of 15 amino acids. The CDR3 spells CASSPGQGVKEAQYF. The DNA for the CDR3 is TGTGCCAGCTCACCAGGACAGGGCGTAAAAGAGGCCCAGTACTTC.

This clonotype was recorded a few times. The J gene is TRBJ1-1, the V gene TRBV5-1; TRBD1 matches 7 bases. Trimming at V came to 0 bases and at J to 3 bases, leaving 2 bases not matched to a gene. CDR1 is SGHRS and CDR2 is YFSETQ in the germline V gene. The CDR3 is made up of 14 amino acids. Here the CDR3 reads CASSLGGQHTEAFF. The CDR3 DNA reads as TGCGCCAGCAGCTTGGGGGGACAGCACACTGAAGCTTTCTTT.

This clonotype occurred a few times. V and J are TRBV12-3 or TRBV12-4 and TRBJ2-1; D possibly corresponds to TRBD2 (5 bases). The CDR3 covers 13 residues. V was shortened by 2 bases and J by 6 bases, with 8 bases between the two germline ends. The CDR3 DNA reads as TGTGCCAGCAGTTTACCTAGCTTCAATGAGCAGTTCTTC. This gives the protein CASSLPSFNEQFF.

In this sample, this clonotype turned up a few times. The chain links TRBV12-3 or TRBV12-4 to TRBJ2-1; maybe TRBD1 (5 bases). The assigned J gene may be wrong: the sequence end matches TRBJ2-7 better. This CDR3 contains 14 residues. CDR3 residues: CASSWVRVSREQYF. CDR3 in DNA: TGTGCCAGCAGTTGGGTCAGGGTGTCTCGGGAGCAGTACTTC.

This clonotype has more than one count but fewer than ten. The rearrangement joins TRBV29-1 to TRBJ1-2; D call uncertain. CDR1 is SQVTM, CDR2 ANQGSEA, per germline. V lost 8 bases to trimming and J lost 7 bases, with 23 bases between them. CDR3 length: 14 amino acids. The CDR3 region has the DNA TGCAGCTTGGGGAACTTACAGTACGCGGGTGGCTACACCTTC. Its translation is CSLGNLQYAGGYTF. Filled out from reference TRBV29-1 and TRBJ1-2, the complete variable domain reads SAVISQKPSRDICQRGTSLTIQCQVDSQVTMMFWYRQQPGQSLTLIATANQGSEATYESGFVIDKFPISRPNLTFSTLTVSNMSPEDSSIYLCSLGNLQYAGGYTFGSGTRLTVV.

The sample holds many counts of this clonotype. This sequence joins TRBV9 and TRBJ2-7, with a tentative D call TRBD2 (6 bases). Between the trimmed V and J ends, which lost 2 bases and 0 bases, there was a span of 9 bases. Germline loops: CDR1 SGDLS, CDR2 YYNGEE. The CDR3 runs to 14 residues. The CDR3 protein is CASSVRDSSYEQYF. DNA for the CDR3: TGTGCCAGCAGCGTCCGGGACTCCTCCTACGAGCAGTACTTC.